The 32 T cell receptor beta chains given below trace back to one sample, sequenced in a study of human T cells and chemical hapten exposure. Each CDR3 protein is one row after TCRdb ran MiXCR on the RACE reads. In the table there are fewer than 200,000 distinct CDR3 sequences, roughly 30% of which are singletons. Time point noted: pre-sensitization, week 0. Treatment described: therapeutic diphenylcyclopropenone sensitization with weekly scalp DPC. The starting material was whole blood, obtained in connection with sensitization to the hapten diphenylcyclopropenone (DPC). The receptors here all came from a woman in her twenties or thirties with alopecia areata. Some clones in this sample may be carry-over from other donors' samples.

This chain uses TRBV7-8 with TRBJ2-1, with no clear D. The CDR3 sequence is 15 residues long. The germline V and J ends were trimmed by 5 bases and 3 bases, with 14 bases remaining between them. Germline V gives CDR1 SGHVS, CDR2 FQNEAQ. The CDR3 region is CASSPSPTDYNEQFF. The CDR3 DNA reads as TGTGCCAGCAGCCCCTCACCGACTGACTACAATGAGCAGTTCTTC.

The rearrangement joins TRBV9 to TRBJ1-2, with TRBD1 matching over 7 bases. This CDR3 is built from 16 residues. Germline CDR1 SGDLS, CDR2 YYNGEE. J gave up 0 bases and V 4 bases, and 9 bases lay outside the gene matches. Here the CDR3 reads CASSRGQLATNYGYTF. CDR3 sequence (DNA): TGTGCCAGCAGCCGGGGACAGCTGGCTACTAACTATGGCTACACCTTC.

This clonotype showed up just a few times. The gene calls are TRBV6-2 or TRBV6-3 and TRBJ2-3; D unclear. Deletions cut 4 bases from V and 4 bases from J, with 15 bases between. This CDR3 region has 15 residues. Looked up from germline, CDR1 is MNHEY and CDR2 is SVGEGT. CDR3: CASSSLEQWSDTQYF. The DNA for the CDR3 is TGTGCCAGCAGTTCCCTGGAGCAGTGGTCAGATACGCAGTATTTT.

The J gene is TRBJ2-3, the V gene TRBV20-1; the D gene is possibly TRBD2 (6 bases). In germline, CDR1 is DFQATT, CDR2 SNEGSKA (reference sequence). The CDR3 is made up of 11 amino acids. Trimming took 6 bases from V and 9 from J, leaving 13 bases between them. The CDR3 DNA reads as TGCAGTGCGCGGGATGGCCCCACGCAGTATTTT. Translation gives CSARDGPTQYF.

This sequence joins TRBV20-1 and TRBJ1-2; no reliable D call. Germline CDR1 and CDR2: DFQATT and SNEGSKA (reference sequence). This CDR3 region has 15 residues. Trimming left V 2 bases short and J 4 bases short, with 17 bases between. CDR3 DNA sequence: TGCAGTGCTAGAAAAAGCTCCATGGAAATCTATGGCTACACCTTC. This gives the protein CSARKSSMEIYGYTF.

This clonotype occurred once. The J gene is TRBJ1-5, the V gene TRBV6-2 or TRBV6-3, with TRBD1 identical over 12 bases. Losses at the gene ends were 6 bases for V and 10 bases for J; bases not matched to a gene: 7. Germline lookup yields CDR1 MNHEY and CDR2 SVGEGT. CDR3 length: 14 amino acids. The CDR3 is CASSRDRGPNPQHF. CDR3 DNA: TGTGCCAGCAGCCGGGACAGGGGGCCGAATCCCCAGCATTTT.

The chain couples TRBV29-1 to TRBJ1-1; tentative D call: TRBD1 (5 bases). The CDR3 is 13 residues long. Deletions cut 4 bases from V and 7 bases from J, with 16 bases between. Germline V gene lookup returns CDR1 SQVTM and CDR2 ANQGSEA. CDR3 region: CSVGRPQGSEAFF. The DNA of the CDR3 is TGCAGCGTTGGGCGCCCGCAGGGCAGTGAAGCTTTCTTT.

In this sample, this clonotype turned up a few times. This chain uses TRBV10-2 with TRBJ2-5; D gene ambiguous. Trimming pared 5 bases from V and 5 bases from J, leaving 9 bases between. The CDR3 is 12 amino acids. The germline CDR1 and CDR2 sequences are WSHSY and SAAADI. CDR3: CASSLVEETQYF. CDR3 DNA sequence: TGCGCCAGCAGTCTCGTCGAGGAGACCCAGTACTTC.

V is TRBV7-9 and J is TRBJ1-1; D is possibly TRBD1 (5 bases). CDR1 and CDR2 (germline): SEHNR, FQNEAQ (reference sequence). The V end lost 0 bases, the J end lost 4 bases, and 12 bases lay between the germline ends. The CDR3 extends over 15 amino acids. CDR3 sequence reads: CASSLARAGSTEAFF. The CDR3 region has the DNA TGTGCCAGCAGCTTAGCGCGTGCAGGGAGCACTGAAGCTTTCTTT.

The chain has TRBV7-2 and TRBJ2-1; 12 bases agree with TRBD2. Germline V gene lookup returns CDR1 SGHTA and CDR2 FQGNSA. The CDR3 extends over 21 amino acids. V lost 2 bases to trimming and J lost 0 bases; unmatched junction nucleotides: 14. The CDR3 DNA reads as TGTGCCAGCAGCTTATTTATACTGGGGCTAGCGGGGGGGTTCTCCTACAATGAGCAGTTCTTC. This encodes CASSLFILGLAGGFSYNEQFF.

This chain links TRBV27 with TRBJ2-2; the D call may be TRBD1 or TRBD2 (7 bases each). Trimming took 6 bases from V and 0 from J, leaving 14 bases between them. Germline CDR1 and CDR2: MNHEY and SMNVEV (reference sequence). This CDR3 contains 16 residues. The CDR3 region has the DNA TGTGCCAGCAGGCCCAGGGGGGGACCGAACACCGGGGAGCTGTTTTTT. As protein: CASRPRGGPNTGELFF.

In regard to this clonotype: One end of the junction is discordant with germline, which a read error may explain. The chain recombines TRBV2 with TRBJ2-7; 8 bases align to TRBD1. The CDR3 runs 14 residues. Germline lookup yields CDR1 SNHLY and CDR2 FYNNEI. The CDR3 DNA sequence: TGTGCCAGCAGGGAAGGGACAGGAGCCTACGAGCAGTACTTC. Residues: CASREGTGAYEQYF.

This clonotype has a count of ten or more. This chain links TRBV6-5 with TRBJ2-2; TRBD1 matches at 9 bases. Germline CDR1 is MNHEY and CDR2 is SVGAGI. This CDR3 contains 16 residues. J was trimmed by 2 bases and V by 2 bases; bases with no gene match: 3. This CDR3 reads CASSYGDRANTGELFF. CDR3 coding DNA: TGTGCCAGCAGTTACGGGGACAGGGCAAACACCGGGGAGCTGTTTTTT.

The rearrangement links TRBV3-1 to TRBJ2-1; TRBD2 agrees at 12 bases. Germline loops: CDR1 LGHDT, CDR2 YNNKEL (reference sequence). This CDR3 region has 21 residues. J gave up 0 bases and V 0 bases, and 12 bases lay outside the gene matches. The CDR3 DNA follows: TGTGCCAGCAGCCAAGATTTGGGACTAGCGGGCCTTACCTACTCCTACAATGAGCAGTTCTTC. Translation: CASSQDLGLAGLTYSYNEQFF.

This chain connects TRBV6-5 to TRBJ2-3; D not resolved. This CDR3 region has 14 residues. The V gene lost 0 bases and the J gene lost 3 bases, with 7 bases spanning the gap. The germline V gene encodes CDR1 MNHEY and CDR2 SVGAGI. The CDR3: CASSYSYRTDTQYF. CDR3 nucleotide sequence: TGTGCCAGCAGTTACTCATACAGAACAGATACGCAGTATTTT.

The V gene is TRBV12-2, the J gene TRBJ1-1. TRBV12-2 is a known pseudogene. CDR3 length: 18 amino acids. The CDR3 nucleotides are TGTGCAAGTCGCTTAGACTACCGGGATACTCACGGAGGCACTGAAGCTTTCTTT. Its protein is CASRLDYRDTHGGTEAFF.

This chain uses TRBV5-1 with TRBJ1-1, with D possibly matching TRBD1 (6 bases). The germline V and J ends were trimmed by 7 bases and 0 bases, with 16 bases remaining between them. The V gene's germline CDR1 is SGHRS and CDR2 YFSETQ. The CDR3 runs 15 residues. The chain's CDR3 is CASGSGAPMNTEAFF. In nucleotides, the CDR3 is TGCGCCAGCGGATCAGGGGCCCCTATGAACACTGAAGCTTTCTTT.

This chain uses TRBV7-9 with TRBJ1-1; D is undetermined. Germline V gene lookup returns CDR1 SEHNR and CDR2 FQNEAQ (reference sequence). The V and J ends lost 2 bases and 5 bases respectively, with 12 bases between them. This CDR3 has 14 amino acids. This CDR3 reads CASSLSGVGTEAFF. The CDR3 bases are TGTGCCAGCAGCTTAAGTGGGGTAGGGACTGAAGCTTTCTTT.

This clonotype occurred a few times. The genes are TRBV12-3 or TRBV12-4 and TRBJ2-1; perhaps TRBD2 as D (6 bases). Trimming stripped 3 bases from V and 9 bases from J, with 9 bases between. CDR3 size: 12 residues. CDR3 sequence (DNA): TGTGCCAGCAGTTTTTGGGAGGTTGAGCAGTTCTTC. Protein: CASSFWEVEQFF.

V usage is TRBV6-2 or TRBV6-3 and J usage is TRBJ2-2; D possibly corresponds to TRBD1 (6 bases). Germline V gene sequence: CDR1 MNHEY, CDR2 SVGEGT. V was pared by 6 bases and J by 2 bases, with 16 bases between. This CDR3 is built from 16 residues. CDR3 region: CASRPALGGNTGELFF. The DNA for the CDR3 is TGTGCCAGCAGACCCGCCCTAGGGGGTAACACCGGGGAGCTGTTTTTT.

The rearrangement joins TRBV3-1 to TRBJ2-1, with unresolved D. V was cut by 0 bases and J by 1 base, with 7 bases left in between. Germline V gene sequence: CDR1 LGHDT, CDR2 YNNKEL (reference sequence). The CDR3 extends over 15 amino acids. CDR3 residues: CASSQEGESYNEQFF. As DNA, the CDR3 is TGTGCCAGCAGCCAAGAAGGAGAATCCTACAATGAGCAGTTCTTC.

This clonotype occurred a few times. The J gene is TRBJ1-4, the V gene TRBV27; D not certain. V was clipped by 5 bases and J by 5 bases, with 9 bases between them. Germline V gives CDR1 MNHEY, CDR2 SMNVEV (reference sequence). This CDR3 has 13 amino acids. In DNA, the CDR3 is TGTGCCAGCAGTCGACGGATGAATGAAAAACTGTTTTTT. Its translation: CASSRRMNEKLFF.

This clonotype has a handful of counts. V usage is TRBV20-1 and J usage is TRBJ1-5, with D possibly TRBD1 on 5 matching bases. CDR3 length: 14 residues. The V end lost 3 bases, the J end lost 1 base, and 10 bases lay between the germline ends. Germline V lookup: CDR1 DFQATT, CDR2 SNEGSKA (reference sequence). CDR3 coding DNA: TGCAGTGCTAGCCAGGGTGGGAGCAATCAGCCCCAGCATTTT. It translates to CSASQGGSNQPQHF.

The rearrangement joins TRBV27 to TRBJ2-6; 8 positions agree with TRBD1. The CDR3 covers 15 residues. Germline-derived CDR1 and CDR2 are MNHEY and SMNVEV (reference sequence). V lost 8 bases to trimming and J lost 2 bases; unmatched junction nucleotides: 5. CDR3 in DNA: TGTGCCAGCGGACAGGGACGGGCTGGGGCCAACGTCCTGACTTTC. Translation: CASGQGRAGANVLTF. The complete variable domain, with remaining parts taken from reference TRBV27 and TRBJ2-6, reads EAQVTQNPRYLITVTGKKLTVTCSQNMNHEYMSWYRQDPGLGLRQIYYSMNVEVTDKGDVPEGYKVSRKEKRNFPLILESPSPNQTSLYFCASGQGRAGANVLTFGAGSRLTVL.

The gene calls are TRBV20-1 and TRBJ2-3, with TRBD2 matching over 8 bases. CDR3 length: 15 amino acids. V lost 4 bases, J lost 3 bases, and 9 bases stayed unmatched. Germline loops: CDR1 DFQATT, CDR2 SNEGSKA (reference sequence). CDR3 sequence (DNA): TGCAGTGCTATTTTCGCTAGCGGGTCTACAGATACGCAGTATTTT. It codes for CSAIFASGSTDTQYF.

In its sample, this clonotype was seen a few times. The V and J genes are TRBV4-3 and TRBJ2-5; unclear D gene. Looked up from germline, CDR1 is LGHNA and CDR2 is YSLEER. V dropped 1 base and J dropped 3 bases, with 9 bases sitting between them. The CDR3 sequence is 14 residues long. This CDR3 reads CASSQAPTEETQYF. The CDR3 DNA sequence: TGCGCCAGCAGCCAAGCACCTACAGAAGAGACCCAGTACTTC.

At least ten counts were recorded for this clonotype. The CDR3 here is CASSQVLAGATDTQYF. In DNA, the CDR3 is TGTGCCAGCAGCCAAGTCCTAGCGGGAGCCACAGATACGCAGTATTTT. V and J are TRBV3-1 and TRBJ2-3, with TRBD2 matching 10 bases. The ends lost 1 base at V and 2 bases at J; junction bases unmatched: 3. The CDR3 extends over 16 amino acids. Germline loops: CDR1 LGHDT, CDR2 YNNKEL (reference sequence).

The rearrangement joins TRBV27 to TRBJ2-7; TRBD1 aligns across 8 bases. Losses at the gene ends were 4 bases for V and 5 bases for J; bases not matched to a gene: 16. Germline-derived CDR1 and CDR2 are MNHEY and SMNVEV (reference sequence). The CDR3 loop spans 17 amino acids. The CDR3 region has the DNA TGTGCCAGCAGTTCAATCCGCTCGACAGGGGATACCAACGAGCAGTACTTC. Residues: CASSSIRSTGDTNEQYF.

The chain employs TRBV15 and TRBJ2-1, with TRBD2 identical over 13 bases. The CDR3 spans 16 residues. V dropped 3 bases and J dropped 5; count of bases not matched to a gene: 4. Germline assignment: CDR1 LNHNV and CDR2 YYDKDF (reference sequence). This CDR3 reads CATSRGGTSGDNEQFF. In DNA, the CDR3 is TGTGCCACCAGCAGGGGTGGGACTAGCGGGGACAATGAGCAGTTCTTC.

This clonotype was picked up many times. J is TRBJ2-1 and V is TRBV29-1, with D perhaps matching TRBD2 (5 bases). Germline V lookup: CDR1 SQVTM, CDR2 ANQGSEA. Trimming removed 0 bases at V and 5 bases at J, with 11 bases between. The CDR3 extends over 14 amino acids. The CDR3 bases are TGCAGCGTTGAAGATTTTGTGCGGGACAATGAGCAGTTCTTC. Its translation is CSVEDFVRDNEQFF.

The gene calls are TRBV28 and TRBJ1-5, with D hard to call. The V gene lost 7 bases and the J gene lost 3 bases, with 7 bases spanning the gap. The germline gives CDR1 MDHEN, CDR2 SYDVKM. This CDR3 contains 12 residues. CDR3 in amino acids: CASKELNQPQHF. The CDR3 DNA reads as TGTGCCAGCAAGGAACTCAATCAGCCCCAGCATTTT.

The chain is built from TRBV12-3 or TRBV12-4 and TRBJ2-1; D is unresolved. The CDR3 totals 12 residues. Trimming removed 2 bases at V and 6 bases at J, with 5 bases between. The CDR3 coding sequence is TGTGCCAGCAGTTTAATGGGCAATGAGCAGTTCTTC. It translates to CASSLMGNEQFF.